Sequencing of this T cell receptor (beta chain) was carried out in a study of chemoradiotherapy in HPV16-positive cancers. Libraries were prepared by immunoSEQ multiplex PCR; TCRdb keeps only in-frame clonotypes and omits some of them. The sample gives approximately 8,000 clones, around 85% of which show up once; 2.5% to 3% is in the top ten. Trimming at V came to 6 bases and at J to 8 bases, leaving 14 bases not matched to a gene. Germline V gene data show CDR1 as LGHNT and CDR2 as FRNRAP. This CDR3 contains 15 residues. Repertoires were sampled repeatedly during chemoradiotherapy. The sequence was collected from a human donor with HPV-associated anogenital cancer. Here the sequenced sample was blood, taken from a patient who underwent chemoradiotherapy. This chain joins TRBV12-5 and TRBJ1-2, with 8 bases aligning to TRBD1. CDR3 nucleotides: TGTGCTAGTGGCCCTCCCGGACAGGGAGTGAGCGGCTACACCTTC. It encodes CASGPPGQGVSGYTF.